A selection of T cell receptor beta chains follows, all from one sample in a study of blood T cell repertoires in COVID-19. The assay was immunoSEQ multiplex PCR, and TCRdb's table has in-frame clones only and misses some. The data show some 200,000 clones, about 82% seen once. Specimen: peripheral blood. The source of these receptors is an elderly woman with acute or convalescent COVID-19. CDR3s include the opening cysteine and the closing phenylalanine or tryptophan. A D gene is named only where the DNA matches it firmly. Rows give clone size only sometimes, using once, few, many, or a class for an expanded clone.

j_call d_call clone_size v_call cdr3_nt cdr3_aa
TRBJ2-1 TRBD2 NA TRBV3-1/TRBV3-2 TGTGCCAGCAGCCCTCCGGGAGGTGGATACAATGAGCAGTTCTTC CASSPPGGGYNEQFF
TRBJ1-5 NA NA TRBV6-5 TGTGCCAGCAGCCTCCGGGGTGGCAATCAGCCCCAGCATTTT CASSLRGGNQPQHF
TRBJ2-7 NA NA TRBV11-2 TGTGCCAGCAGCCCTGCCTACGAGCAGTACTTC CASSPAYEQYF
TRBJ1-1 TRBD1 NA TRBV18 TGTGCCAGCTCACCCACCGGGACAGGCACTGAAGCTTTCTTT CASSPTGTGTEAFF
TRBJ1-6 NA NA TRBV10-3 TGTGCCATCAGAGAGTACGGGACACCGGGGGGACCCCTCCACTTT CAIREYGTPGGPLHF
TRBJ2-4 NA few TRBV4-3 TGCGCCAGCAGCCCGAGGCTAGCCAAAAACATTCAGTACTTC CASSPRLAKNIQYF
TRBJ1-1 NA NA TRBV2 TGTGCCAGCAGTGGACTGGACACTGAAGCTTTCTTT CASSGLDTEAFF
TRBJ2-7 NA NA TRBV30 TGTGCCTGGAGTGTTTCAGGGACACTGAACGAGCAGTACTTC CAWSVSGTLNEQYF
TRBJ1-4 NA NA TRBV2 TGTGCCAGCAGTCCTACAGCTGCAACTAATGAAAAACTGTTTTTT CASSPTAATNEKLFF
TRBJ1-5 NA NA TRBV7-2 TGTGCCAGCAGCACCGGCGGGAATCAGCCCCAGCATTTT CASSTGGNQPQHF
TRBJ2-1 TRBD2 NA TRBV30 TGTGCCTGGAGTGTAATCCCCGGGGGGGGAAGGGAGCAGTTCTTC CAWSVIPGGGREQFF
TRBJ2-3 NA NA TRBV30 TGTGCCTGGAGTGTACGGCGGGGAGGCACAGATACGCAGTATTTT CAWSVRRGGTDTQYF
TRBJ2-7 NA NA TRBV2 TGTGCCAGCGGGGGGACAGCTAACTACGAGCAGTACTTC CASGGTANYEQYF
TRBJ1-1 NA NA TRBV11-2 TGTGCCAGCAGCTTGATTCGAGGGGAAGCTTTCTTT CASSLIRGEAFF
TRBJ2-7 TRBD2 few TRBV5-1 TGCGCCAGCAGCTTGAACCCCACTAGCGGGTCCTACGAGCAGTACTTC CASSLNPTSGSYEQYF
TRBJ1-2 NA NA TRBV6-1 TGTGCCAGCAGTGATGACGGCCGGGATGGATATGGCTACACCTTC CASSDDGRDGYGYTF
TRBJ2-2 NA NA TRBV10-3 TGTGCCACCACCATAGCCGGATCTGGGACCGGGGAGCTGTTTTTT CATTIAGSGTGELFF
TRBJ1-3 NA NA TRBV10-1 TGCGCCAGCAGTGGGACAGTTGGAAACACCATATATTTT CASSGTVGNTIYF
TRBJ2-5 TRBD1 NA TRBV12-5 TGTGCTAGTGGCCCGACAGGGGCTGAAGAGACCCAGTACTTC CASGPTGAEETQYF
TRBJ1-5 TRBD1 NA TRBV19 TGTGCCAGTAGCCTAACACCTACAGGGGTCGGCAATCAGCCCCAGCATTTT CASSLTPTGVGNQPQHF
TRBJ2-1 TRBD2 NA TRBV7-3 TGTGCCAGCAGCTTAACGCCGGGGGGTGAGCAGTTCTTC CASSLTPGGEQFF
TRBJ1-2 NA NA TRBV24-1 TGTGCCACCAGTGACTCCGGGTCCGGGGAGTCCTATGGCTACACCTTC CATSDSGSGESYGYTF
TRBJ1-2 NA NA TRBV9 TGTGCCAGCAGCGTGGGACTGACCGGCGGCTACACCTTC CASSVGLTGGYTF
TRBJ1-1 NA many TRBV19 TGTGCCAGTAGTATCACGGGGGGCAACACTGAAGCTTTCTTT CASSITGGNTEAFF
TRBJ2-6 NA few TRBV11-2 TGTGCCAGCAGCTTAGCGCAGTTCTCTGGGGCCAACGTCCTGACTTTC CASSLAQFSGANVLTF
TRBJ1-2 NA once TRBV4-1 TGCGCCAGCAGCCAACAGGGATCTAACTATGGCTACACCTTC CASSQQGSNYGYTF
TRBJ1-1 TRBD1 NA TRBV3-1/TRBV3-2 TGTGCCAGCACCCTCCGACAGGGGGCGGACACTGAAGCTTTCTTT CASTLRQGADTEAFF
TRBJ2-5 TRBD1 NA TRBV6-1 TGTGCCAGCAGTGATAACAGGGGCGGGGAGACCCAGTACTTC CASSDNRGGETQYF
TRBJ2-1 TRBD1 NA TRBV5-4 TGTGCCAGCTGGCTTTGGGACAGGGATGGGAATGAGCAGTTCTTC CASWLWDRDGNEQFF
TRBJ1-2 NA NA TRBV19 TGTGCCAGCCAACTAGGTAGTAACTATGGCTACACCTTC CASQLGSNYGYTF
TRBJ2-1 TRBD1 NA TRBV25-1 TGTGCCAGCAGTGAAGGGTCGACAGGGCAGGTCAATGAGCAGTTCTTC CASSEGSTGQVNEQFF
TRBJ2-7 TRBD2 NA TRBV7-2 TGTGCCAGCAGCTTATGGCTAGCGGGAGTCAACGAGCAGTACTTC CASSLWLAGVNEQYF
TRBJ2-7 NA NA TRBV27 TGTGCCAGCAGCCCCTATTTAGGGGGATTCTCCTACGAGCAGTACTTC CASSPYLGGFSYEQYF
TRBJ2-3 NA NA TRBV5-4 TGTGCCAGCAACCTGGCCGGGGGAGATACGCAGTATTTT CASNLAGGDTQYF
TRBJ2-2 NA few TRBV11-3 TGTGCCAGCAGCTTAGGGGGCCCGTTGAACACCGGGGAGCTGTTTTTT CASSLGGPLNTGELFF
TRBJ1-2 NA NA TRBV24-1 TGTGCCACCAGTGATCCGACAGGTCATGACTATGGCTACACCTTC CATSDPTGHDYGYTF
TRBJ2-1 NA NA TRBV30 TGTGCCTGGAGTCCTGGGCTAGCAGCATATGAGCAGTTCTTC CAWSPGLAAYEQFF
TRBJ1-3 NA NA TRBV30 TGTGCCTGGACCCGGAGCTCTGGAAACACCATATATTTT CAWTRSSGNTIYF
TRBJ2-1 TRBD2 NA TRBV3-1/TRBV3-2 TGTGCCAGCAGCCAACTAGCGGACAATGAGCAGTTCTTC CASSQLADNEQFF
TRBJ2-1 NA NA TRBV7-9 TGTGCCAGCAGCCGGGACTCAGGGCGCAATGAGCAGTTCTTC CASSRDSGRNEQFF
TRBJ1-6 TRBD1 once TRBV30 TGTGCCTGGGCGACAGGGAAAAATTCACCCCTCCACTTT CAWATGKNSPLHF
TRBJ1-2 TRBD1 NA TRBV5-1 TGCGCCAGCAGCTTGGATAGGACAGGCAATCAGTATGCCTACACCTTC CASSLDRTGNQYAYTF
TRBJ1-5 TRBD1 few TRBV6-2/TRBV6-3 TGTGCCAGCAGCTCCGGGACAGGGGGATTTCCCCACAATCAGCCCCAGCATTTT CASSSGTGGFPHNQPQHF
TRBJ1-2 NA NA TRBV21-1 TGTGCCAGCAGCGCCCCGGAAAAGGGACACTGCTATGGCTACACCTTC CASSAPEKGHCYGYTF
TRBJ1-1 TRBD1 NA TRBV7-2 TGTGCCAGCAGCGCCGGACAGGGGCCTGAAGCTTTCTTT CASSAGQGPEAFF
TRBJ2-1 TRBD2 NA TRBV7-8 TGTGCCAGCAGCTCTCCTAGCGGGGGGGCCGTTGCCTCCTACAATGAGCAGTTCTTC CASSSPSGGAVASYNEQFF
TRBJ2-1 NA NA TRBV4-2 TGTGCCAGCAGCCAAGATTTAGCGCTGATTGAGCAGTTCTTC CASSQDLALIEQFF
TRBJ1-2 TRBD1 once TRBV6-1 TGTGCCAGCAGTGAAGTCGGACAGGGAAACTTCCTCTATGGCTACACCTTC CASSEVGQGNFLYGYTF
TRBJ2-1 TRBD1 NA TRBV19 TGTGCCAGTAGTACGCGTACAGGCGGGACAGGCTCCTACAATGAGCAGTTCTTC CASSTRTGGTGSYNEQFF
TRBJ2-7 NA NA TRBV3-1/TRBV3-2 TGTGCCAGCAGCCTTAGCGGCTACGAGCAGTACTTC CASSLSGYEQYF
TRBJ2-7 TRBD1 NA TRBV5-8 TGTGCCAGCAGCCCGGACAGGGTCAACGAGCAGTACTTC CASSPDRVNEQYF